A selection of T cell receptor beta chains follows, all from one sample in a study of CD8 T cells and mutated HIV epitopes. Their antigen targets remain unknown. Using its own MiXCR run on the single-cell sequencing reads, TCRdb lists one record per CDR3 protein. This sample's table has 33 distinct CDR3 sequences. The input for sequencing was CD8+ T cells from blood cultured with a non-adapted viral peptide, taken during chronic HIV-1 infection. Source of these receptors: a man between 50 and 59 years old with HIV-1 infection. Each CDR3 is given with its conserved first and last residue.

CDR3aa,v_gene,j_gene
CASSQDGDTQYFGPGETQYF,TRBV4-1,TRBJ2-5
CASSPTWEHF,TRBV9,TRBJ1-5
CASSPAPQGPGDTQYF,TRBV4-1,TRBJ2-3
CASSQDGDTRFF,TRBV4-1,TRBJ1-4
CASSSSGGGDTQYF,TRBV27,TRBJ2-3
CASSPEGDTQYF,TRBV4-1,TRBJ2-3
CASSPEGETQYF,TRBV4-1,TRBJ2-5
CASSQDGDTQYF,TRBV4-1,TRBJ2-3